The clone carrying this T cell receptor (beta chain) was seen a handful of times. The sample originates from a study of cytomegalovirus exposure and HLA in healthy donors. The V gene's germline CDR1 is LGHNA and CDR2 YNFKEQ. V lost 2 bases, J lost 9 bases, and 7 bases stayed unmatched. The CDR3 has 15 residues. Only in-frame clones appear in the TCRdb table, and some are missing; sequencing was by immunoSEQ multiplex PCR. The sample consists of almost 75,000 clones, just under 85% of them appearing once. This sequence was found in a man aged 25-40 years in good health and CMV-seronegative. V usage is TRBV4-2 and J usage is TRBJ1-6, with TRBD1 matching 7 bases. The sample comprised PBMCs. For the CDR3, the DNA is TGTGCCAGCAGCCAAACCGGGACAGAGCCTTCACCCCTCCACTTT. Translated: CASSQTGTEPSPLHF.